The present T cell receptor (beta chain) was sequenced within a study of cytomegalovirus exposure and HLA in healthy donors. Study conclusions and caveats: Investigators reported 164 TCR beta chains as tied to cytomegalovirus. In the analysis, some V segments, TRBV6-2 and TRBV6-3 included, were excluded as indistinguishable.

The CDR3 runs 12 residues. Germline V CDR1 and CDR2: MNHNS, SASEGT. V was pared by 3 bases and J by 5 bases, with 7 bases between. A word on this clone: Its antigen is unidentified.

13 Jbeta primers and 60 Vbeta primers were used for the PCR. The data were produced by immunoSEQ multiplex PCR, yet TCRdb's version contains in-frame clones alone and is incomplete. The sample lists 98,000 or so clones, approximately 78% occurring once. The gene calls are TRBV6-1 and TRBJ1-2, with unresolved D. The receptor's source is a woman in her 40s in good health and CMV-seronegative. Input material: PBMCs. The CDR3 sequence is CASSERHYGYTF. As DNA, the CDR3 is TGTGCCAGCAGTGAGCGGCATTATGGCTACACCTTC.